What follows are 21 T cell receptor beta chains derived from one specimen sequenced in a study of blood T cell repertoires in COVID-19. Libraries were prepared by immunoSEQ multiplex PCR; TCRdb keeps only in-frame clonotypes and omits some of them. This table has around 67,000 clones, roughly 82% appearing once. The sequenced sample was peripheral blood. Receptors originate from an elderly man with active COVID-19.

The chain uses TRBV28 and TRBJ1-2; no firm D call. Germline V lookup: CDR1 MDHEN, CDR2 SYDVKM. Trimming took 6 bases from V and 8 from J, leaving 13 bases between them. CDR3 length equals 12 residues. The CDR3: CASSPQAQGYTF. In nucleotides, the CDR3 is TGTGCCAGCAGCCCTCAGGCCCAGGGCTACACCTTC.

The rearrangement links TRBV28 to TRBJ2-3; D is uncertain. Trimming took 4 bases from V and 4 from J, leaving 9 bases between them. Germline CDR1 and CDR2: MDHEN and SYDVKM. CDR3 length equals 13 residues. The DNA of the CDR3 is TGTGCCAGCAGTTCCCCCAACTCAGATACGCAGTATTTT. Translation: CASSSPNSDTQYF.

The chain couples TRBV29-1 to TRBJ1-2, with TRBD1 matching over 10 bases. The V and J ends lost 0 bases and 2 bases, in that order; junction bases with no gene match: 6. CDR1 SQVTM and CDR2 ANQGSEA come from the germline V gene. The CDR3 loop spans 16 amino acids. CDR3 sequence (DNA): TGCAGCGTTGAAGATTTTGGGACAGGGGTAAACTATGGCTACACCTTC. Its protein product is CSVEDFGTGVNYGYTF. The full variable domain, with the rest looked up from reference TRBV29-1 and TRBJ1-2, is SAVISQKPSRDICQRGTSLTIQCQVDSQVTMMFWYRQQPGQSLTLIATANQGSEATYESGFVIDKFPISRPNLTFSTLTVSNMSPEDSSIYLCSVEDFGTGVNYGYTFGSGTRLTVV.

The chain is built from TRBV5-1 and TRBJ1-1; TRBD1 matches at 8 bases. Germline V gene lookup returns CDR1 SGHRS and CDR2 YFSETQ. The CDR3 is 15 residues long. Trimming cost V 0 bases and J 10 bases; bases outside gene matches: 11. The DNA of the CDR3 is TGCGCCAGCAGCTTGGAAGGTCAGGGGGCTGTTGGAGCTTTCTTT. It is translated as CASSLEGQGAVGAFF.

This rearrangement joins TRBV27 to TRBJ1-2; no firm D call. CDR1 is MNHEY and CDR2 is SMNVEV in the germline V gene (reference sequence). V lost 7 bases to trimming and J lost 0 bases, with 15 bases between them. The CDR3 loop spans 15 amino acids. The CDR3 DNA sequence: TGTGCCAGCACCTCGGGAGGGATGGCTAACTATGGCTACACCTTC. Its protein product is CASTSGGMANYGYTF.

This sequence joins TRBV6-2 or TRBV6-3 and TRBJ2-3, with 9 positions matching TRBD2. The trim removed 2 bases at V and 2 bases at J, leaving 5 bases unmatched. Germline V gene lookup returns CDR1 MNHEY and CDR2 SVGEGT. This CDR3 region has 16 residues. CDR3 DNA sequence: TGTGCCAGCAGTTACGCGATAGCGGGGGTCACAGATACGCAGTATTTT. As protein: CASSYAIAGVTDTQYF.

The genes are TRBV25-1 and TRBJ2-1, with D uncertain. Germline CDR1 is MGHDK and CDR2 is SYGVNS. Trimming pared 3 bases from V and 0 bases from J, leaving 9 bases between. The CDR3 runs to 15 residues. The CDR3 protein is CASSDPLSSYNEQFF. CDR3 nucleotide sequence: TGTGCCAGCAGTGACCCCCTCAGCTCCTACAATGAGCAGTTCTTC.

The chain recombines TRBV5-1 with TRBJ2-3, with TRBD2 matching over 13 bases. This CDR3 has 17 residues. With 3 bases clipped from V and 5 bases from J, the junction kept 9 bases outside the gene matches. Germline V CDR1 and CDR2: SGHRS, YFSETQ. The CDR3 sequence is CASSWGGLAGTGDTQYF. Written as DNA, the CDR3 is TGCGCCAGCAGCTGGGGGGGACTAGCGGGGACAGGAGATACGCAGTATTTT.

V is TRBV18 and J is TRBJ2-3; D unclear. The ends were cut back, 1 base at V and 7 bases at J, with 6 bases in the middle. Germline V gives CDR1 KGHSH, CDR2 LQKENI. CDR3 length equals 12 residues. For the CDR3, the DNA is TGTGCCAGCTCACCACGAGAACATACGCAGTATTTT. Its translation: CASSPREHTQYF.

V is TRBV6-5 and J is TRBJ1-5; 8 nucleotides match TRBD1. Trimming took 6 bases from V and 2 from J; bases not matched to a gene: 6. The CDR3 covers 15 residues. The germline V gene encodes CDR1 MNHEY and CDR2 SVGAGI. CDR3: CASRPDRGGNQPQHF. The CDR3 nucleotides read TGTGCCAGCAGGCCCGACAGGGGCGGCAATCAGCCCCAGCATTTT.

For this clone: Different DNA sequences within this sample yield the same CDR3. V usage is TRBV10-3 and J usage is TRBJ1-3, with unresolved D. The germline gives CDR1 ENHRY, CDR2 SYGVKD. The CDR3 runs 14 residues. V was trimmed by 8 bases and J by 1 base, leaving 12 bases between them. CDR3 sequence reads: CAISPGISGNTIYF. The CDR3 DNA is TGTGCCATCTCACCGGGGATTTCTGGAAACACCATATATTTT.

On this clone: A junction end diverges from the germline sequence, so it may reflect a read error. This chain uses TRBV6-5 with TRBJ1-2, with 8 bases matching TRBD1. The germline CDR1 and CDR2 sequences are MNHEY and SVGAGI. The CDR3 runs 13 residues. In DNA, the CDR3 is TGTGCCAGCAGCGCGATGACAGGGGTGGCCTCACCCTTC. Translating it yields CASSAMTGVASPF.

The chain couples TRBV7-2 to TRBJ2-7; weak D call: TRBD1 (6 bases). The CDR3 runs to 15 residues. Trimming removed 2 bases from V and 7 bases from J, with 18 bases in between. Germline CDR1 is SGHTA and CDR2 is FQGNSA. CDR3 sequence reads: CASSLSGDLIGEQYF. CDR3 nucleotide sequence: TGTGCCAGCAGCTTATCAGGGGATCTTATAGGAGAGCAGTACTTC.

The chain has TRBV19 and TRBJ1-1; maybe TRBD1 (6 bases). CDR1 is LNHDA, CDR2 SQIVND, per germline (reference sequence). V shed 6 bases and J shed 0 bases, with 14 bases lying between them. The CDR3 is 15 residues long. The DNA for the CDR3 is TGTGCCAGTAGGGGCCTACAGGGAATGAACACTGAAGCTTTCTTT. This encodes CASRGLQGMNTEAFF.

The chain links TRBV3-1 (or the pseudogene TRBV3-2) to TRBJ2-7; TRBD1 is a possible D gene (6 bases). The CDR3 is made up of 14 amino acids. From germline, CDR1 is LGHDT and CDR2 YNNKEL (reference sequence). The V end was cut by 3 bases, the J end by 2 bases, with 11 bases between. CDR3 residues: CASSQGTHTYEQYF. CDR3 nucleotides: TGTGCCAGCAGCCAGGGGACACACACCTACGAGCAGTACTTC.

As DNA, the CDR3 is TGTGCCAGTAGTGTCGACATCTATGGCTACACCTTC. Its translation is CASSVDIYGYTF. J is TRBJ1-2 and V is TRBV19; D unresolved. Germline CDR1 reads LNHDA; CDR2 reads SQIVND (reference sequence). The CDR3 is 12 amino acids. V was trimmed by 5 bases and J by 4 bases, leaving 8 bases between them.

By sample fraction, this clone is medium-sized. The gene calls are TRBV6-5 and TRBJ1-4; D is ambiguous. Germline V gene data show CDR1 as MNHEY and CDR2 as SVGAGI. This CDR3 comprises 13 residues. The CDR3 DNA reads as TGTGCGACCGGGGAGGGTTTCAATGAAAAACTGTTTTTT. Amino acid sequence: CATGEGFNEKLFF.

The table lists this clone with a count of one. V usage is TRBV7-3 and J usage is TRBJ1-1; D uncertain. The ends were cut back, 4 bases at V and 4 bases at J, with 13 bases in the middle. Germline assignment: CDR1 SGHTA and CDR2 FQGTGA. The CDR3 sequence is 14 residues long. CDR3 protein: CASSSQRTSTEAFF. The CDR3, as DNA: TGTGCCAGCAGCTCCCAGAGGACTAGCACTGAAGCTTTCTTT.

The V gene is TRBV6-2 or TRBV6-3, the J gene TRBJ2-7; perhaps TRBD1 as D (5 bases). Germline CDR1 and CDR2: MNHEY and SVGEGT. V was trimmed by 2 bases and J by 5 bases, leaving 10 bases between them. The CDR3 covers 13 residues. CDR3 in amino acids: CASSYRGYHEQYF. The CDR3 coding sequence is TGTGCCAGCAGTTACAGGGGTTACCACGAGCAGTACTTC.

V gene TRBV27 combines with J gene TRBJ2-7; 13 bases are a match to TRBD2. V lost 5 bases to trimming and J lost 7 bases; unmatched junction nucleotides: 8. The CDR3 length is 15 residues. CDR1 and CDR2 from the germline V gene are MNHEY and SMNVEV (reference sequence). CDR3 loop: CASSARTSGSGEQYF. The CDR3 nucleotides read TGTGCCAGCAGTGCAAGGACTAGCGGGAGCGGTGAGCAGTACTTC.

This clone has just one count. The genes are TRBV9 and TRBJ2-7; 11 bases align to TRBD2. This CDR3 region has 14 residues. CDR1 and CDR2 from the germline V gene are SGDLS and YYNGEE. The ends lost 2 bases at V and 3 bases at J; junction bases unmatched: 1. The CDR3 is CASSVTSGSYEQYF. The DNA of the CDR3 is TGTGCCAGCAGCGTTACTAGCGGGAGCTACGAGCAGTACTTC.